These 8 T cell receptor beta chains were sequenced from one sample in a study of glioma-infiltrating T cells after dendritic cell vaccination. Sequencing used immunoSEQ multiplex PCR; TCRdb keeps in-frame clones, though not all of them. Of about 24,000 clones listed, about 90% are singletons. Described time point: after dendritic cell vaccination, including at tumor progression/relapse. The source was blood, collected after dendritic cell vaccination. These receptors were taken from a human donor with glioblastoma.

The gene calls are TRBV25-1 and TRBJ2-7; TRBD2 matches 13 bases. J was trimmed by 0 bases and V by 8 bases; bases with no gene match: 13. The length of the CDR3 is 18 residues. The germline gives CDR1 MGHDK, CDR2 SYGVNS. In DNA, the CDR3 is TGTGCCAGCCGACAGAGGACTAGCGGGGGCCCTAGCTCCTACGAGCAGTACTTC. Translating gives CASRQRTSGGPSSYEQYF.

This clone was observed once. The chain is built from TRBV18 and TRBJ1-1; no clear D gene. This CDR3 spans 14 amino acids. Germline values: CDR1 KGHSH, CDR2 LQKENI. Trimming removed 4 bases from V and 4 bases from J, with 13 bases in between. This chain's CDR3 is CASSLTTVVTEAFF. Written as DNA, the CDR3 is TGTGCCAGCTCACTCACGACTGTTGTCACTGAAGCTTTCTTT.

This chain joins TRBV5-1 and TRBJ2-7; D is undetermined. In germline, CDR1 is SGHRS, CDR2 YFSETQ. This CDR3 has 13 residues. Trimming took off 0 bases at V and 2 bases at J, with 6 bases between the two ends. This chain's CDR3 is CASSLDTTYEQYF. CDR3 nucleotides: TGCGCCAGCAGCTTGGACACGACCTACGAGCAGTACTTC. The entire variable domain, with the rest obtained from reference TRBV5-1 and TRBJ2-7, is as follows: KAGVTQTPRYLIKTRGQQVTLSCSPISGHRSVSWYQQTPGQGLQFLFEYFSETQRNKGNFPGRFSGRQFSNSRSEMNVSTLELGDSALYLCASSLDTTYEQYFGPGTRLTVT.

Only a few counts were recorded for this clone. CDR3 coding DNA: TGTGCCAGCAGCCAGGGACTAGGAGGGACCCAGTACTTC. Its protein is CASSQGLGGTQYF. The V call is TRBV4-2, the J call TRBJ2-5, with 8 bases matching TRBD2. The junction had 4 bases not matched to a gene; V was cut back by 3 bases and J by 7 bases. Looked up from germline, CDR1 is LGHNA and CDR2 is YNFKEQ. CDR3 size: 13 residues.

V usage is TRBV29-1 and J usage is TRBJ2-6; D uncertain. The germline V and J ends were trimmed by 4 bases and 4 bases, with 11 bases remaining between them. Looked up from germline, CDR1 is SQVTM and CDR2 is ANQGSEA. The CDR3 is 14 residues long. For the CDR3, the DNA is TGCAGCGTTGCTGGGCGCACGGGGGCCAACGTCCTGACTTTC. It specifies CSVAGRTGANVLTF.

This clone was seen a single time. The chain employs TRBV7-6 and TRBJ2-2; perhaps TRBD2 as D (5 bases). The length of the CDR3 is 14 residues. Trimming left V 5 bases short and J 7 bases short, with 14 bases between. The V gene's germline CDR1 is SGHVS and CDR2 FNYEAQ. In DNA form, the CDR3 reads TGTGCCAGCAGCGAGCGGACCCTCGGCGGGGAGCTGTTTTTT. The encoded protein is CASSERTLGGELFF.

This chain uses TRBV7-7 with TRBJ2-2; D not resolved. V lost 9 bases to trimming and J lost 6 bases, with 11 bases between them. This CDR3 has 12 amino acids. Germline CDR1 is SSHAT and CDR2 is FNYEAQ (reference sequence). In DNA, the CDR3 is TGTGCCAGATATAGCCCCGCCGGGGAGCTGTTTTTT. Translation: CARYSPAGELFF. The entire variable domain, with the rest obtained from reference TRBV7-7 and TRBJ2-2, is as follows: GAGVSQSPRYKVTKRGQDVTLRCDPISSHATLYWYQQALGQGPEFLTYFNYEAQPDKSGLPSDRFSAERPEGSISTLTIQRTEQRDSAMYRCARYSPAGELFFGEGSRLTVL.

The chain recombines TRBV20-1 with TRBJ1-1, with D possibly matching TRBD1 (5 bases). Germline-derived CDR1 and CDR2 are DFQATT and SNEGSKA (reference sequence). The CDR3 has 11 amino acids. Trimming stripped 7 bases from V and 3 bases from J, with 9 bases between. CDR3 sequence reads: CSVQTDTEAFF. As DNA, the CDR3 is TGCAGTGTTCAGACAGACACTGAAGCTTTCTTT.